Presented here are 12 T cell receptor beta chains from one specimen sequenced in a study of cytotoxic CD8 clonotypes in ibrutinib-treated CLL. Sequencing was performed with immunoSEQ multiplex PCR; in TCRdb, only in-frame clones are kept and a portion is missing. This table has thousands of clones, about 59% appearing once. The material was PBMCs, obtained before ibrutinib treatment. Every receptor here comes from a human donor with chronic lymphocytic leukemia.

The chain combines TRBV6-4 with TRBJ2-7; possibly TRBD1 for D (6 bases). V lost 1 base and J 0 bases, leaving 10 bases between the germline ends. The CDR3 extends over 15 amino acids. The V gene's germline CDR1 is MRHNA and CDR2 SNTAGT. Here the CDR3 DNA reads TGTGCCAGCAGTGACTTCCGGACAGACTCCTACGAGCAGTACTTC. The encoded protein is CASSDFRTDSYEQYF.

This clone was recorded a few times. The gene calls are TRBV11-2 and TRBJ2-7; D not resolved. This CDR3 has 14 residues. Germline lookup yields CDR1 SGHAT and CDR2 FQNNGV. Between the trimmed V and J ends, which lost 7 bases and 6 bases, there was a span of 19 bases. Here the CDR3 reads CASTRTPRVIEQYF. CDR3 nucleotide sequence: TGTGCCAGCACCCGGACCCCTCGGGTGATCGAGCAGTACTTC.

The V call is TRBV5-1, the J call TRBJ2-5, with D maybe TRBD2 (7 bases). The CDR3 is 14 residues long. Germline CDR1 is SGHRS and CDR2 is YFSETQ. The V and J ends lost 0 bases and 5 bases respectively, with 11 bases between them. DNA of the CDR3: TGCGCCAGCAGCTTGGGAGGGGGGGCTGAGACCCAGTACTTC. Translating it yields CASSLGGGAETQYF.

This rearrangement joins TRBV6-6 to TRBJ1-3; D gene ambiguous. CDR1 is MNHNY and CDR2 is SVGAGI in the germline V gene (reference sequence). Trimming removed 1 base at V and 1 base at J, with 5 bases between. The CDR3 is made up of 14 amino acids. CDR3 region: CASSYLMSGNTIYF. The CDR3 DNA sequence: TGTGCCAGCAGTTACTTGATGTCTGGAAACACCATATATTTT.

This chain uses TRBV5-8 with TRBJ2-7; the match to TRBD2 covers 12 bases. CDR3 length: 19 amino acids. Looked up from germline, CDR1 is SGHTS and CDR2 is YDEGEE. The ends lost 4 bases at V and 0 bases at J; junction bases unmatched: 14. The CDR3 DNA reads TGTGCCAGCAGCCCCCTACTAGCGGGAGGCTCCTCGAGCTCCTACGAGCAGTACTTC. Translating it yields CASSPLLAGGSSSSYEQYF.

This clone was recorded a few times. V is TRBV19 and J is TRBJ2-2; D is undetermined. Germline CDR1 reads LNHDA; CDR2 reads SQIVND (reference sequence). The CDR3 has 13 amino acids. Trimming took off 7 bases at V and 6 bases at J, with 12 bases between the two ends. The CDR3 DNA sequence: TGTGCCAGTACCCTCGGGCTAGCCGGGGAGCTGTTTTTT. This codes for CASTLGLAGELFF.

This chain uses TRBV30 with TRBJ2-2; 7 bases match TRBD2. This CDR3 spans 14 amino acids. Germline lookup yields CDR1 GTSNPN and CDR2 SVGIG (reference sequence). Trimming removed 1 base from V and 2 bases from J; junction bases left unmatched: 1. CDR3: CAWSGGSNTGELFF. CDR3 in DNA: TGTGCCTGGAGTGGCGGGAGCAACACCGGGGAGCTGTTTTTT.

This chain connects TRBV14 to TRBJ1-4; D is unclear. V shed 4 bases and J shed 1 base, with 22 bases lying between them. The CDR3 totals 19 residues. CDR1 is SGHDN and CDR2 is FVKESK in the germline V gene. CDR3: CASSRPWAGIIKTNEKLFF. In DNA form, the CDR3 reads TGTGCCAGCAGCCGCCCGTGGGCAGGAATTATCAAAACTAATGAAAAACTGTTTTTT.

A few counts support this clone. The chain is built from TRBV2 and TRBJ2-3; D may be TRBD1 (5 bases). CDR3 length: 11 residues. The V and J ends lost 1 base and 9 bases respectively, with 5 bases between them. The germline V gene encodes CDR1 SNHLY and CDR2 FYNNEI. The CDR3 DNA reads as TGTGCCAGCAGTGAAGAGGGGACGCAGTATTTT. Translated: CASSEEGTQYF.

The genes are TRBV10-3 and TRBJ1-4; the match to TRBD1 covers 10 bases. Germline CDR1 is ENHRY and CDR2 is SYGVKD. The CDR3 totals 17 residues. The V and J ends lost 0 bases and 8 bases, in that order; junction bases with no gene match: 9. CDR3 loop: CAISESKHGTGVEKLFF. DNA of the CDR3: TGTGCCATCAGTGAGTCGAAGCACGGGACAGGGGTCGAAAAACTGTTTTTT.

This clone has just a few counts. The chain couples TRBV5-1 to TRBJ1-2, with 7 nucleotides matching TRBD1. The CDR3 length is 14 residues. V lost 3 bases, J lost 8 bases, and 10 bases stayed unmatched. The V gene's germline CDR1 is SGHRS and CDR2 YFSETQ. The CDR3: CASSSNDRVAGYTF. In DNA form, the CDR3 reads TGCGCCAGCAGCTCTAACGACAGGGTTGCCGGCTACACCTTC.

This clone showed up just once. The rearrangement joins TRBV14 to TRBJ2-5, with 11 bases matching TRBD2. Germline-derived CDR1 and CDR2 are SGHDN and FVKESK. The junction had 5 bases not matched to a gene; V was cut back by 4 bases and J by 4 bases. CDR3 length: 15 residues. Written as DNA, the CDR3 is TGTGCCAGCAGCCCCGGGACTAGCGGTTCAGAGACCCAGTACTTC. It yields the protein CASSPGTSGSETQYF.